The 10 T cell receptor beta chains below were found in one sample sequenced in a study of tumor-infiltrating lymphocytes in oesophageal squamous cell carcinoma. In TCRdb, the PCR reads were re-called with MiXCR into one record per CDR3 protein. The table lists approximately 22,000 distinct CDR3 sequences, around 34% of them singletons. The sequenced sample was esophageal tumor tissue. The receptors were sampled from a female donor with esophageal squamous cell carcinoma.

The rearrangement uses TRBV6-2 or TRBV6-3 and TRBJ2-5; 15 nucleotides match TRBD2. V trimming: 5 bases; J trimming: 4 bases; junction bases outside the gene matches: 5. The CDR3 is made up of 16 amino acids. Germline CDR1 reads MNHEY; CDR2 reads SVGEGT. CDR3 amino acids: CASSGLAGGSRETQYF. The CDR3 DNA reads TGTGCCAGCAGTGGACTAGCGGGAGGGTCCCGAGAGACCCAGTACTTC.

This clonotype was observed at least ten times. This sequence joins TRBV11-2 and TRBJ2-5; D ambiguous. V was cut by 2 bases and J by 2 bases, with 12 bases left in between. The CDR3 is 15 amino acids. Germline V lookup: CDR1 SGHAT, CDR2 FQNNGV. CDR3 in DNA: TGTGCCAGCAGCTTATATAGACATTATCAAGAGACCCAGTACTTC. Its protein product is CASSLYRHYQETQYF. The whole variable domain, remainder taken from reference TRBV11-2 and TRBJ2-5, is EAGVAQSPRYKIIEKRQSVAFWCNPISGHATLYWYQQILGQGPKLLIQFQNNGVVDDSQLPKDRFSAERLKGVDSTLKIQPAKLEDSAVYLCASSLYRHYQETQYFGPGTRLLVL.

The sample holds one count of this clonotype. The chain carries TRBV7-8 and TRBJ2-7; 10 bases match TRBD2. With the DNA end fitting TRBJ2-1 better, the J assignment may be wrong. Germline V gives CDR1 SGHVS, CDR2 FQNEAQ. CDR3 length: 15 amino acids. CDR3 amino acids: CASSSLAGVTNEQFF. In nucleotides, the CDR3 is TGTGCCAGCAGCTCCCTAGCGGGAGTAACCAATGAGCAGTTCTTC.

The rearrangement uses TRBV7-2 and TRBJ2-1; D not certain. Germline assignment: CDR1 SGHTA and CDR2 FQGNSA. The V end lost 2 bases, the J end lost 4 bases, and 3 bases lay between the germline ends. The CDR3 extends over 12 amino acids. CDR3 coding DNA: TGTGCCAGCAGCTTATTATACAATGAGCAGTTCTTC. This encodes CASSLLYNEQFF. Complete variable domain (other parts from reference TRBV7-2 and TRBJ2-1): GAGVSQSPSNKVTEKGKDVELRCDPISGHTALYWYRQSLGQGLEFLIYFQGNSAPDKSGLPSDRFSAERTGGSVSTLTIQRTQQEDSAVYLCASSLLYNEQFFGPGTRLTVL.

V and J are TRBV7-3 and TRBJ2-1; 9 positions agree with TRBD2. V dropped 5 bases and J dropped 5; count of bases not matched to a gene: 7. Germline V gene sequence: CDR1 SGHTA, CDR2 FQGTGA. This CDR3 has 15 residues. The CDR3 sequence: CASSLRGGRDNEQFF. DNA of the CDR3: TGTGCCAGCAGCCTGAGAGGCGGGAGGGACAATGAGCAGTTCTTC.

The chain employs TRBV4-1 and TRBJ2-5; 10 nucleotides align to TRBD2. This CDR3 has 17 residues. After removal of 6 bases from V and 5 bases from J, the junction contained 15 bases not matched to a gene. Germline-derived CDR1 and CDR2 are MGHRA and YSYEKL. The CDR3 sequence is CASSTVAGGTRGETQYF. The CDR3 DNA reads as TGCGCCAGCAGTACTGTAGCGGGAGGTACCCGGGGGGAGACCCAGTACTTC.

This rearrangement joins TRBV20-1 to TRBJ2-7, with 9 bases that match TRBD2. The DNA end is more similar to TRBJ2-5, so the J call may be wrong. The CDR3 sequence is 15 residues long. CDR1 is DFQATT, CDR2 SNEGSKA, per germline (reference sequence). CDR3 amino acids: CSARIPTSGQETQYF. DNA for the CDR3: TGCAGTGCTAGGATCCCGACTAGCGGACAAGAGACCCAGTACTTC.

The rearrangement joins TRBV19 to TRBJ2-3; a weak D match, TRBD1 (6 bases). Germline loops: CDR1 LNHDA, CDR2 SQIVND (reference sequence). The CDR3 is 15 amino acids. With 5 bases removed from V and 6 bases from J, the gap between germline ends came to 18 bases. The CDR3 reads CASSAAPGGPDTQYF. Written as DNA, the CDR3 is TGTGCCAGTAGTGCCGCTCCTGGGGGCCCGGATACGCAGTATTTT.

The sample holds many counts of this clonotype. The chain combines TRBV6-6 with TRBJ2-7; 7 bases agree with TRBD1. V shed 2 bases and J 3 bases; nucleotides not matched to a gene: 1. Germline CDR1 is MNHNY and CDR2 is SVGAGI (reference sequence). The CDR3 sequence is 13 residues long. The chain's CDR3 is CASSYPGGYEQYF. CDR3 coding DNA: TGTGCCAGCAGTTACCCAGGGGGCTACGAGCAGTACTTC.

Many counts were recorded for this clonotype. The chain is built from TRBV6-1 and TRBJ1-4; TRBD1 matches at 7 bases. CDR3 length: 13 residues. V lost 6 bases to trimming and J lost 10 bases; unmatched junction nucleotides: 8. Looked up from germline, CDR1 is MNHNS and CDR2 is SASEGT. CDR3 sequence (DNA): TGTGCCAGCAGGGAGACAGGGTTAGGAAAACTGTTTTTT. It yields the protein CASRETGLGKLFF.